Sequencing of this TCR beta chain was carried out in a study of radiation and T cells in renal cell carcinoma. Study details: Nephrectomy followed 15 Gy stereotactic body radiation by 4 weeks.

The V and J ends lost 0 bases and 0 bases respectively, with 9 bases between them. This CDR3 spans 17 amino acids. CDR1 and CDR2 from the germline V gene are MGHRA and YSYEKL. Indicated time point: blood 2 weeks post-SBRT. The treatment here: 15 Gy SBRT to primary tumor, nephrectomy 4 weeks later. Blood was sampled at baseline, 2 weeks and 4 weeks after SBRT. The assay was immunoSEQ multiplex PCR, and TCRdb's table has in-frame clones only and misses some. Here the sample spans roughly 49,000 clones, 75% to 85% being singletons. The sequence derives from a woman in her sixties or seventies with renal cell carcinoma. The rearrangement joins TRBV4-1 to TRBJ1-6, with D uncertain. The sequenced sample was blood, obtained from a patient whose treatment included radiotherapy and nephrectomy. CDR3 DNA sequence: TGCGCCAGCAGCCAAGATTCTCTGAGCTCCTATAATTCACCCCTCCACTTT. Residues: CASSQDSLSSYNSPLHF.